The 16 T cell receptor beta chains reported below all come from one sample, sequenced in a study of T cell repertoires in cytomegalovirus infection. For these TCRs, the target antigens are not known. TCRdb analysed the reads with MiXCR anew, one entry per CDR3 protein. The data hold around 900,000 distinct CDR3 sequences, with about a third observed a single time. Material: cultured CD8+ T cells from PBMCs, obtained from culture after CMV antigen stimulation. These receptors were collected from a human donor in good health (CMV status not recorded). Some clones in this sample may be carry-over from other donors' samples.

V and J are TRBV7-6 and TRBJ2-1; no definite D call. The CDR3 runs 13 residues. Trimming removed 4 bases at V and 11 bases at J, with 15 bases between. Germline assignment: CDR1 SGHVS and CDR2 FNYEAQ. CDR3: CASSSGRIDKQFF. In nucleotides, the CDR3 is TGTGCCAGCAGCTCGGGCCGGATCGATAAGCAGTTCTTC.

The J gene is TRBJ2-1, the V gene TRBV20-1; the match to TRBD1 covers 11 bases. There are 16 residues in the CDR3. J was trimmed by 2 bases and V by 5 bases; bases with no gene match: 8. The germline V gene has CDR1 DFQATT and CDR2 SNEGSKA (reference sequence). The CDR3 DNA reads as TGCAGTGCTCACTCCGCGGGACAGGGGGCCTACAATGAGCAGTTCTTC. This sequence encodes CSAHSAGQGAYNEQFF.

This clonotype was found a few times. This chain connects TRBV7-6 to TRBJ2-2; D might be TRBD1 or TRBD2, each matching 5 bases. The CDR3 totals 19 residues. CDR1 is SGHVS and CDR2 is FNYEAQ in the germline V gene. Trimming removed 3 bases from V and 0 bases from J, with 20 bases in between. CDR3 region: CASSLGRDEGVSNTGELFF. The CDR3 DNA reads TGTGCCAGCAGCTTGGGTAGGGACGAGGGAGTATCGAACACCGGGGAGCTGTTTTTT.

Here the CDR3 DNA reads TGTGCCAGTAGTATTTATGGGGGCTATCAGCCCCAGCATTTT. Its translation: CASSIYGGYQPQHF. V gene TRBV19 combines with J gene TRBJ1-5; D may be TRBD1 (6 bases). The CDR3 contains 14 residues. V dropped 3 bases and J dropped 5 bases, with 11 bases sitting between them. Germline V CDR1 and CDR2: LNHDA, SQIVND (reference sequence).

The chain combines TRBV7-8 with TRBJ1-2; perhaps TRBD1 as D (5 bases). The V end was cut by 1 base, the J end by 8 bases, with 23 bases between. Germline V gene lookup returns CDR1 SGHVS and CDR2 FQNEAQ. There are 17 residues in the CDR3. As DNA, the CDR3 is TGTGCCAGCAGCTTAGATCAGGAGGGCAGAGGGGAGTGGGGCTACACCTTC. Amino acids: CASSLDQEGRGEWGYTF.

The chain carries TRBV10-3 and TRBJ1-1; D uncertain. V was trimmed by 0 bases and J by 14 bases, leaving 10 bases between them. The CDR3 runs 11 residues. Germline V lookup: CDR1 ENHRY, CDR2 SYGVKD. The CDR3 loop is CAISESRLAFF. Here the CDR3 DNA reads TGTGCCATCAGTGAGTCCCGATTGGCCTTCTTT.

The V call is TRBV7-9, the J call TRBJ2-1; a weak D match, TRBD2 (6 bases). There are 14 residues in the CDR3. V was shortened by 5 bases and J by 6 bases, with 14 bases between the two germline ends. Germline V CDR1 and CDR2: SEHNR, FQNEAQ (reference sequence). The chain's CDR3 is CASSLSMGGNEQFF. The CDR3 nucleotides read TGTGCCAGCAGCCTTAGTATGGGGGGCAATGAGCAGTTCTTC.

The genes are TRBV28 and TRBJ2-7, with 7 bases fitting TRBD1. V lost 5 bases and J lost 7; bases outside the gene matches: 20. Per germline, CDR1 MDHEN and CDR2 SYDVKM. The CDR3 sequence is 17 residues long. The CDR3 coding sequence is TGTGCCAGCAGTCTTCCGGGATTCCCGGGACAGCCCTGGGAGCAGTACGTC. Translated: CASSLPGFPGQPWEQYV.

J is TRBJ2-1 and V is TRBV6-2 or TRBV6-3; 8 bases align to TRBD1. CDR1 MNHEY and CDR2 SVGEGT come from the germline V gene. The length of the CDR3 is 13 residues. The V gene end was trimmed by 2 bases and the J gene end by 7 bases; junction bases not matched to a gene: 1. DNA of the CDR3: TGTGCCAGCAGTTACGGACAGGGAAATGAGCAGTTCTTC. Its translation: CASSYGQGNEQFF.

CDR3 amino acids: CASSWEFVAGRDTQYF. DNA of the CDR3: TGTGCCAGCAGTTGGGAGTTTGTGGCGGGGCGGGATACGCAGTATTTT. The V call is TRBV12-3 or TRBV12-4, the J call TRBJ2-3; D is possibly TRBD2 (6 bases). Trimming took 4 bases from V and 6 from J, leaving 20 bases between them. This CDR3 spans 16 amino acids.

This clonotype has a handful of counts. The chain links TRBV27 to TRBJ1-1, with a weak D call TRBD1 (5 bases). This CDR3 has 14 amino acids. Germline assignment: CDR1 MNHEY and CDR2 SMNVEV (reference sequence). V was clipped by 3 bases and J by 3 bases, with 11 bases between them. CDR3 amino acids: CASSFQGMYTEAFF. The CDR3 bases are TGTGCCAGCAGTTTCCAGGGAATGTACACTGAAGCTTTCTTT.

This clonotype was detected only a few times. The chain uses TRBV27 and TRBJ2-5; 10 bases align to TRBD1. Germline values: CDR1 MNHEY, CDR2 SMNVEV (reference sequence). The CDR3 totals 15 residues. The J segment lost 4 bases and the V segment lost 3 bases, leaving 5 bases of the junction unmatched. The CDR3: CASSLMRTGGETQYF. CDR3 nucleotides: TGTGCCAGCAGTTTGATGCGGACAGGGGGAGAGACCCAGTACTTC.

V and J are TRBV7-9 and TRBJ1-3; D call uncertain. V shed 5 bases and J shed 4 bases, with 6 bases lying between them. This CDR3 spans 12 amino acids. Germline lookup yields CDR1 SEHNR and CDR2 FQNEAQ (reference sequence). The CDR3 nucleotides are TGTGCCAGCAGCGAAGCAGGAAACACCATATATTTT. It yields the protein CASSEAGNTIYF.

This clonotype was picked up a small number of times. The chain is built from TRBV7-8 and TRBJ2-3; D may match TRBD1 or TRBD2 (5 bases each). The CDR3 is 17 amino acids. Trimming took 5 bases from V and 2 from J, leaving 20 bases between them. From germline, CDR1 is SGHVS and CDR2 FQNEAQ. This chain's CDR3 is CASSPRRSGRLTDTQYF. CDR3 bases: TGTGCCAGCAGCCCTAGGCGGTCAGGGAGACTCACAGATACGCAGTATTTT.

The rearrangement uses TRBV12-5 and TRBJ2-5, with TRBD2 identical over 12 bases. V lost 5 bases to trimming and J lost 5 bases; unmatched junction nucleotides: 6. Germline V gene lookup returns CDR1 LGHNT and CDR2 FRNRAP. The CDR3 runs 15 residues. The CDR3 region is CASGPGTSGSETQYF. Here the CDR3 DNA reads TGTGCTAGTGGTCCCGGGACTAGCGGGTCTGAGACCCAGTACTTC.

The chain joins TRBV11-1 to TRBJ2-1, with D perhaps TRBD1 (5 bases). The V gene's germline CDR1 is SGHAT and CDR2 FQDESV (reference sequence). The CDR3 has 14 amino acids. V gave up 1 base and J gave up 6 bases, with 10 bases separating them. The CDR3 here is CASSLGGRANEQFF. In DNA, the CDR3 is TGTGCCAGCAGCTTAGGGGGCAGGGCCAATGAGCAGTTCTTC.